The 29 T cell receptor beta chains below were found in one sample sequenced in a study of cytomegalovirus exposure and HLA in healthy donors. Both 60 Vbeta primers and 13 Jbeta primers went into the PCR. Profiled with immunoSEQ multiplex PCR; TCRdb holds only in-frame clones, not every one. This table has some 170,000 clones, 80% to 85% appearing once. The material sequenced was PBMCs. Receptors were obtained from a woman in her 30s in good health and CMV-seronegative.

The V gene is TRBV28, the J gene TRBJ1-2; TRBD1 is a possible D gene (6 bases). V lost 5 bases and J lost 3, with 16 bases in between. Germline V gene data show CDR1 as MDHEN and CDR2 as SYDVKM. The CDR3 totals 15 residues. The CDR3: CASSTNGGPDYGYTF. In nucleotides, the CDR3 is TGTGCCAGCAGTACGAACGGGGGGCCCGACTATGGCTACACCTTC.

V usage is TRBV28 and J usage is TRBJ1-5, with 9 bases identical to TRBD1. The CDR3 is 16 amino acids. After removal of 6 bases from V and 3 bases from J, the junction contained 9 bases not matched to a gene. The germline V gene has CDR1 MDHEN and CDR2 SYDVKM. For the CDR3, the DNA is TGTGCCAGCAGGGGGACAGGGAGACTATTCAATCAGCCCCAGCATTTT. Translated: CASRGTGRLFNQPQHF. The full variable domain, its missing parts supplied by reference TRBV28 and TRBJ1-5, is DVKVTQSSRYLVKRTGEKVFLECVQDMDHENMFWYRQDPGLGLRLIYFSYDVKMKEKGDIPEGYSVSREKKERFSLILESASTNQTSMYLCASRGTGRLFNQPQHFGDGTRLSIL.

The genes are TRBV5-4 and TRBJ1-1, with 8 bases lining up with TRBD1. V lost 7 bases and J lost 1; bases outside the gene matches: 3. This CDR3 is 13 amino acids long. Germline V gene data show CDR1 as SGHNT and CDR2 as YYREEE (reference sequence). The DNA for the CDR3 is TGTGCCAGCCAGGGGACAGGGAACACTGAAGCTTTCTTT. Translated: CASQGTGNTEAFF.

The rearrangement links TRBV27 to TRBJ2-1; TRBD1 is a possible D gene (5 bases). The length of the CDR3 is 14 residues. Germline values: CDR1 MNHEY, CDR2 SMNVEV (reference sequence). Trimming shortened V by 1 base and J by 5 bases, and 9 bases separated the two germline ends. The CDR3 nucleotides are TGTGCCAGCAGTTTATTAGGGGCGGACAATGAGCAGTTCTTC. Its translation is CASSLLGADNEQFF.

The chain couples TRBV2 to TRBJ1-5; D is unclear. This CDR3 is 15 amino acids long. Trimming removed 5 bases from V and 0 bases from J, with 11 bases in between. Germline CDR1 and CDR2: SNHLY and FYNNEI. The CDR3 DNA reads as TGTGCCAGCAGTTTAGAGGGTCATAGCAATCAGCCCCAGCATTTT. Translated, it gives CASSLEGHSNQPQHF.

CDR3 amino acids: CASRQVGSGREQFF. The CDR3 region has the DNA TGTGCCAGCCGACAGGTTGGTAGCGGGCGTGAGCAGTTCTTC. The chain is built from TRBV27 and TRBJ2-1, with D maybe TRBD2 (7 bases). The V and J ends lost 8 bases and 9 bases respectively, with 20 bases between them. CDR3 length: 14 amino acids. Germline V gives CDR1 MNHEY, CDR2 SMNVEV (reference sequence).

The rearrangement joins TRBV4-1 to TRBJ2-2; 15 nucleotides match TRBD2. Looked up from germline, CDR1 is MGHRA and CDR2 is YSYEKL. The ends lost 4 bases at V and 1 base at J; junction bases unmatched: 4. CDR3 length: 18 amino acids. The CDR3 reads CASSRQGLAGGNTGELFF. The CDR3 DNA sequence: TGCGCCAGCAGCCGCCAGGGACTAGCGGGGGGGAACACCGGGGAGCTGTTTTTT.

The chain has TRBV15 and TRBJ2-2, with 9 nucleotides matching TRBD1. V was pared by 2 bases and J by 3 bases, with 1 base of the junction left unmatched. CDR1 is LNHNV and CDR2 is YYDKDF in the germline V gene (reference sequence). The CDR3 totals 15 residues. Written as DNA, the CDR3 is TGTGCCACCAGCAGAACAGGGGGCTACACCGGGGAGCTGTTTTTT. Residues: CATSRTGGYTGELFF. The complete variable domain, with remaining parts taken from reference TRBV15 and TRBJ2-2, reads DAMVIQNPRYQVTQFGKPVTLSCSQTLNHNVMYWYQQKSSQAPKLLFHYYDKDFNNEADTPDNFQSRRPNTSFCFLDIRSPGLGDTAMYLCATSRTGGYTGELFFGEGSRLTVL.

The CDR3 region has the DNA TGTGCCACCAGCAGAGATATGGGGGCGGACAGACTGTTTTTT. Translating gives CATSRDMGADRLFF. This chain links TRBV15 with TRBJ1-4; D perhaps matches TRBD1 (6 bases). The ends were cut back, 0 bases at V and 13 bases at J, with 15 bases in the middle. The CDR3 totals 14 residues. Germline assignment: CDR1 LNHNV and CDR2 YYDKDF (reference sequence).

Details on this clone: A read error may produce the germline difference seen at one junction end. The V gene is TRBV19, the J gene TRBJ2-3, with 12 nucleotides matching TRBD1. Germline V gene sequence: CDR1 LNHDA, CDR2 SQIVND (reference sequence). This CDR3 is built from 16 residues. The CDR3 protein is CASRTSGTGGTNTQYF. CDR3 nucleotides: TGTGCCAGTAGGACCTCCGGGACAGGGGGCACAAATACGCAGTATTTT.

CDR3 loop: CASSFFGTPRGSSGNTIYF. The CDR3, as DNA: TGTGCCAGCAGCTTTTTCGGGACTCCCAGAGGGTCTTCTGGAAACACCATATATTTT. The chain employs TRBV7-2 and TRBJ1-3; a possible D gene is TRBD1 (5 bases). Trimming cost V 3 bases and J 1 base, with 22 bases left between them. Germline CDR1 is SGHTA and CDR2 is FQGNSA. The CDR3 contains 19 residues.

This clone was found a few times. The rearrangement uses TRBV5-5 and TRBJ1-1, with a weak D call TRBD1 (6 bases). The V gene's germline CDR1 is SGHKS and CDR2 YYEKEE (reference sequence). This CDR3 has 11 residues. Between the trimmed V and J ends, which lost 4 bases and 10 bases, there was a span of 11 bases. The CDR3 protein is CASSRDTGAFF. The CDR3 DNA is TGTGCCAGCAGCCGGGACACGGGAGCTTTCTTT.

The chain uses TRBV11-3 and TRBJ2-1; D is perhaps TRBD2 (6 bases). The ends were cut back, 5 bases at V and 4 bases at J, with 18 bases in the middle. The CDR3 runs to 16 residues. Looked up from germline, CDR1 is SGHNT and CDR2 is YENEEA. The CDR3 loop is CASSARRDGRYNEQFF. DNA of the CDR3: TGTGCCAGCAGCGCTAGGCGGGACGGACGTTACAATGAGCAGTTCTTC.

The V call is TRBV4-3, the J call TRBJ2-7; TRBD2 aligns across 7 bases. Germline V CDR1 and CDR2: LGHNA, YSLEER. V was clipped by 2 bases and J by 6 bases; unmatched bases: 10. The CDR3 totals 15 residues. CDR3 DNA: TGCGCCAGCAGCCAATATAAGCGGGATTCGGTCGAGCAGTACTTC. Translation gives CASSQYKRDSVEQYF.

There are a few counts of this clone. The chain joins TRBV6-1 to TRBJ2-2; 10 bases map to TRBD1. J was trimmed by 4 bases and V by 4 bases; bases with no gene match: 3. Germline V gives CDR1 MNHNS, CDR2 SASEGT. This CDR3 contains 15 residues. DNA of the CDR3: TGTGCCAGCAGTGGGACAGGGGGTTTCACCGGGGAGCTGTTTTTT. The encoded protein is CASSGTGGFTGELFF.

This chain joins TRBV28 and TRBJ2-5; TRBD1 is a possible D gene (6 bases). This CDR3 spans 16 amino acids. Germline assignment: CDR1 MDHEN and CDR2 SYDVKM. V was clipped by 5 bases and J by 1 base, with 17 bases between them. As DNA, the CDR3 is TGTGCCAGCAGTCCCCGGATGGGGGCCCGCCAAGAGACCCAGTACTTC. It codes for CASSPRMGARQETQYF.

This clone was seen once. Compared with germline, one end of the junction differs, possibly owing to a read error. The chain links TRBV7-9 to TRBJ1-4; TRBD1 matches at 8 bases. The CDR3 covers 15 residues. Germline CDR1 reads SEHNR; CDR2 reads FQNEAQ (reference sequence). CDR3 sequence reads: CSSSLGTGRNEKLFF. CDR3 DNA sequence: TGTTCCAGCAGCCTGGGGACAGGCCGCAATGAAAAACTGTTTTTT.

The chain joins TRBV28 to TRBJ1-2, with 8 nucleotides matching TRBD1. Germline V gene data show CDR1 as MDHEN and CDR2 as SYDVKM. This CDR3 comprises 15 residues. The V and J ends lost 6 bases and 7 bases, in that order; junction bases with no gene match: 13. CDR3 in amino acids: CASRSNGQGALGYTF. DNA for the CDR3: TGTGCCAGCAGATCCAACGGGCAGGGGGCCCTTGGCTACACCTTC.

Turning to this clone: The sample has other DNA sequences that encode this CDR3 too. This chain connects TRBV4-1 to TRBJ2-2; D gene uncertain. Trimming removed 3 bases at V and 1 base at J, with 6 bases between. Germline lookup yields CDR1 MGHRA and CDR2 YSYEKL. This CDR3 is built from 14 residues. The CDR3 reads CASSQVRNTGELFF. The CDR3, as DNA: TGCGCCAGCAGCCAGGTTAGGAACACCGGGGAGCTGTTTTTT.

V is TRBV9 and J is TRBJ1-2, with 7 nucleotides matching TRBD1. The germline V gene has CDR1 SGDLS and CDR2 YYNGEE. After removal of 4 bases from V and 4 bases from J, the junction contained 7 bases not matched to a gene. This CDR3 is built from 14 residues. The CDR3, as DNA: TGTGCCAGCAGCCCGACAGGGTATAGCTATGGCTACACCTTC. Encoded protein: CASSPTGYSYGYTF.

The chain carries TRBV13 and TRBJ2-1; D might be TRBD1 (6 bases). Trimming took off 5 bases at V and 0 bases at J, with 11 bases between the two ends. There are 15 residues in the CDR3. Germline V gene sequence: CDR1 PRHDT, CDR2 FYEKMQ (reference sequence). The CDR3 DNA sequence: TGTGCCAGCAGCGAGGGGGTGAGCTCCTACAATGAGCAGTTCTTC. Translated, it gives CASSEGVSSYNEQFF.

This clone was counted a single time. CDR3 DNA sequence: TGTGCCAGCAGCTTAGATCCAGCTAGCGGAGCCTACGAGCAGTACTTC. Its translation is CASSLDPASGAYEQYF. The rearrangement uses TRBV7-6 and TRBJ2-7; 7 bases are shared with TRBD2. Trimming at V came to 1 base and at J to 2 bases, leaving 8 bases not matched to a gene. The CDR3 sequence is 16 residues long. Germline loops: CDR1 SGHVS, CDR2 FNYEAQ.

The chain uses TRBV6-6 and TRBJ2-1, with D unclear. CDR3 length: 12 amino acids. Looked up from germline, CDR1 is MNHNY and CDR2 is SVGAGI (reference sequence). The V and J ends lost 11 bases and 0 bases respectively, with 8 bases between them. In DNA form, the CDR3 reads TGTGCCGGAGCGAGCTCCTACAATGAGCAGTTCTTC. Translation: CAGASSYNEQFF.

This clone came up a few times. This rearrangement joins TRBV4-3 to TRBJ2-7, with D uncertain. The V gene's germline CDR1 is LGHNA and CDR2 YSLEER. Trimming shortened V by 1 base and J by 4 bases, and 14 bases separated the two germline ends. The CDR3 spans 15 residues. For the CDR3, the DNA is TGCGCCAGCAGCCAAGCCCCGGGTCAACTTTACGAGCAGTACTTC. Protein: CASSQAPGQLYEQYF.

This chain connects TRBV7-2 to TRBJ2-2; TRBD1 agrees at 7 bases. Germline lookup yields CDR1 SGHTA and CDR2 FQGNSA. The CDR3 has 18 amino acids. V lost 0 bases to trimming and J lost 1 base; unmatched junction nucleotides: 8. The CDR3, as DNA: TGTGCCAGCAGCTTAGCGCGCAACAGGGGATTGAACACCGGGGAGCTGTTTTTT. Translated, it gives CASSLARNRGLNTGELFF. The entire variable domain, with the rest obtained from reference TRBV7-2 and TRBJ2-2, is as follows: GAGVSQSPSNKVTEKGKDVELRCDPISGHTALYWYRQSLGQGLEFLIYFQGNSAPDKSGLPSDRFSAERTGGSVSTLTIQRTQQEDSAVYLCASSLARNRGLNTGELFFGEGSRLTVL.

The rearrangement links TRBV6-5 to TRBJ1-6, with no clear D. CDR3 length: 13 residues. V shed 7 bases and J shed 7 bases, with 11 bases lying between them. The V gene's germline CDR1 is MNHEY and CDR2 SVGAGI. The CDR3 DNA sequence: TGTGCCAGCACTCCGGTCTTGAATTCACCCCTCCACTTT. Protein sequence: CASTPVLNSPLHF.

This clone was observed a single time. The V and J genes are TRBV5-5 and TRBJ2-7, with 7 nucleotides matching TRBD1. V lost 2 bases, J lost 0 bases, and 8 bases stayed unmatched. This CDR3 contains 16 residues. Germline CDR1 SGHKS, CDR2 YYEKEE (reference sequence). The CDR3 reads CASSFEYRGYSYEQYF. In DNA form, the CDR3 reads TGTGCCAGCAGCTTCGAATACAGGGGTTACTCCTACGAGCAGTACTTC. Using reference TRBV5-5 and TRBJ2-7 for the parts outside the CDR3, the full variable domain is DAGVTQSPTHLIKTRGQQVTLRCSPISGHKSVSWYQQVLGQGPQFIFQYYEKEERGRGNFPDRFSARQFPNYSSELNVNALLLGDSALYLCASSFEYRGYSYEQYFGPGTRLTVT.

This rearrangement joins TRBV5-1 to TRBJ2-6; perhaps TRBD1 as D (7 bases). The CDR3 runs 19 residues. From germline, CDR1 is SGHRS and CDR2 YFSETQ. The V and J ends lost 1 base and 0 bases respectively, with 17 bases between them. The DNA of the CDR3 is TGCGCCAGCAGCTTGTTAGCAGGGGGGACTTCCTCTGGGGCCAACGTCCTGACTTTC. The encoded protein is CASSLLAGGTSSGANVLTF.

This chain joins TRBV10-2 and TRBJ2-2; TRBD2 matches at 9 bases. The CDR3 is 16 amino acids. V shed 6 bases, J shed 7 bases, and the junction held 12 bases outside the gene matches. The germline V gene encodes CDR1 WSHSY and CDR2 SAAADI. This CDR3 reads CASRPGGGGLGGELFF. CDR3 bases: TGCGCCAGCAGACCAGGCGGGGGGGGCCTCGGCGGGGAGCTGTTTTTT.